This T cell receptor beta chain was sequenced for a study of technical replicates of blood from a few donors. The CDR3 totals 12 residues. CDR1 and CDR2 (germline): MNHEY, SVGAGI. The V gene lost 5 bases and the J gene lost 9 bases, with 11 bases spanning the gap. Sequenced by immunoSEQ multiplex PCR; TCRdb stores in-frame clones only, minus some. The sample lists some 70,000 clones, nearly 97% occurring once. The J gene is TRBJ1-5, the V gene TRBV6-5; no definite D call. The sequence was collected from a human donor in good health. The specimen sequenced was T cells isolated from PBMCs. CDR3 sequence: CASSPTGLPQHF. DNA for the CDR3: TGTGCCAGCAGTCCCACCGGACTGCCCCAGCATTTT.